One and the same sample provided the 21 T cell receptor beta chains below, sequenced in a study of shared clonotypes between healthy human individuals. This table comes from immunoSEQ multiplex PCR, and its TCRdb copy is limited to in-frame clones, with some not included. The sample holds about 2.4 million clones; over 85% are singletons and the top ten take 0.14%. The specimen sequenced was naive CD4+ T cells sorted from blood. Stated subset: CD45RA+ positively selected. These receptors all come from a man aged 18-30 years in good health.

As concerns this clone: One end of the junction varies from germline; a read error may be responsible. V usage is TRBV5-4 and J usage is TRBJ2-3, with D possibly called TRBD1 or TRBD2 (6 bases each). Germline CDR1 and CDR2: SGHNT and YYREEE (reference sequence). This CDR3 comprises 13 residues. The CDR3 reads CASSLGGTGTQYF. CDR3 bases: TGTGCCAGCAGCCTGGGGGGCACAGGTACGCAGTATTTT.

The chain couples TRBV7-8 to TRBJ1-5; unclear D gene. Trimming stripped 5 bases from V and 2 bases from J, with 7 bases between. The germline V gene encodes CDR1 SGHVS and CDR2 FQNEAQ. This CDR3 spans 13 amino acids. The CDR3 coding sequence is TGTGCCAGCAGCAACCGGGGCAATCAGCCCCAGCATTTT. This encodes CASSNRGNQPQHF.

The chain employs TRBV18 and TRBJ1-2, with 7 bases aligning to TRBD1. CDR3 length: 15 amino acids. Per the germline V gene, CDR1 is KGHSH and CDR2 is LQKENI. J gave up 5 bases and V 3 bases, and 9 bases lay outside the gene matches. CDR3 sequence (DNA): TGTGCCAGCTCACCTGGACAGGAAACTGTGTATGGCTACACCTTC. It yields the protein CASSPGQETVYGYTF. Variable domain in full (rest from reference TRBV18 and TRBJ1-2): NAGVMQNPRHLVRRRGQEARLRCSPMKGHSHVYWYRQLPEEGLKFMVYLQKENIIDESGMPKERFSAEFPKEGPSILRIQQVVRGDSAAYFCASSPGQETVYGYTFGSGTRLTVV.

The rearrangement links TRBV18 to TRBJ1-2; no definite D call. From germline, CDR1 is KGHSH and CDR2 LQKENI. The CDR3 consists of 13 residues. Trimming shortened V by 2 bases and J by 4 bases, and 8 bases separated the two germline ends. The CDR3 here is CASSPVALYGYTF. The CDR3 DNA reads as TGTGCCAGCTCACCAGTCGCTCTCTATGGCTACACCTTC.

DNA for the CDR3: TGTGCCAGCAGCTCCCAGGACTCGGCTGTCGAGCAGTACTTC. Translation gives CASSSQDSAVEQYF. The chain joins TRBV11-2 to TRBJ2-7; a possible D gene is TRBD2 (5 bases). This CDR3 has 14 residues. CDR1 and CDR2 from the germline V gene are SGHAT and FQNNGV. Deletions cut 4 bases from V and 6 bases from J, with 16 bases between.

The V gene is TRBV15, the J gene TRBJ1-5; D is perhaps TRBD1 (6 bases). CDR3 length equals 15 residues. Germline-derived CDR1 and CDR2 are LNHNV and YYDKDF (reference sequence). Trimming took 0 bases from V and 6 from J, leaving 12 bases between them. The CDR3 sequence is CATSRDITGSQPQHF. As DNA, the CDR3 is TGTGCCACCAGCAGAGATATTACAGGGAGTCAGCCCCAGCATTTT.

The chain combines TRBV2 with TRBJ1-1; D is uncertain. Between the trimmed V and J ends, which lost 6 bases and 2 bases, there was a span of 16 bases. CDR3 length equals 15 residues. Germline CDR1 reads SNHLY; CDR2 reads FYNNEI. CDR3 nucleotide sequence: TGTGCCAGCAGGGCTACGATAGGGTTTAACACTGAAGCTTTCTTT. Its protein product is CASRATIGFNTEAFF.

The CDR3 region is CASSRGTGVYGYTF. DNA for the CDR3: TGTGCCAGCAGCAGGGGGACAGGGGTCTATGGCTACACCTTC. The genes are TRBV2 and TRBJ1-2; 10 nucleotides match TRBD1. CDR1 is SNHLY and CDR2 is FYNNEI in the germline V gene. V lost 6 bases to trimming and J lost 4 bases; unmatched junction nucleotides: 5. This CDR3 spans 14 amino acids.

The chain employs TRBV19 and TRBJ2-3; no clear D. This CDR3 is built from 15 residues. V lost 3 bases to trimming and J lost 5 bases, with 15 bases between them. Germline V gives CDR1 LNHDA, CDR2 SQIVND (reference sequence). The CDR3 DNA follows: TGTGCCAGTAGTATGAGGCAGGATGTGGGAGATACGCAGTATTTT. This gives the protein CASSMRQDVGDTQYF.

The V call is TRBV28, the J call TRBJ2-1; a possible D gene is TRBD2 (6 bases). V lost 4 bases, J lost 7 bases, and 20 bases lay in between. CDR3 length equals 16 residues. Looked up from germline, CDR1 is MDHEN and CDR2 is SYDVKM. Here the CDR3 reads CASSSLATTGANEQFF. The DNA for the CDR3 is TGTGCCAGCAGTTCCCTAGCTACCACGGGAGCAAATGAGCAGTTCTTC.

In the case of this clone: This sample also contains other DNA sequences that code for the same CDR3. The V and J genes are TRBV9 and TRBJ2-7; tentative D call: TRBD2 (7 bases). The V and J ends lost 0 bases and 2 bases respectively, with 12 bases between them. The germline V gene encodes CDR1 SGDLS and CDR2 YYNGEE. The CDR3 loop spans 15 amino acids. Here the CDR3 DNA reads TGTGCCAGCAGCGTAGGAAGGGGGGGCCCCTACGAGCAGTACTTC. It specifies CASSVGRGGPYEQYF.

The rearrangement links TRBV7-2 to TRBJ2-5, with 9 bases identical to TRBD2. The CDR3 length is 12 residues. CDR1 SGHTA and CDR2 FQGNSA come from the germline V gene. Trimming at V came to 5 bases and at J to 7 bases, leaving 2 bases not matched to a gene. The CDR3 spells CASSGREGTQYF. CDR3 nucleotide sequence: TGTGCCAGCAGCGGGCGGGAGGGGACCCAGTACTTC.

This chain links TRBV30 with TRBJ2-7; perhaps D is TRBD1 or TRBD2 (6 bases each). Trimming took off 2 bases at V and 3 bases at J, with 11 bases between the two ends. This CDR3 has 13 residues. Germline V gives CDR1 GTSNPN, CDR2 SVGIG (reference sequence). The CDR3 sequence: CAWSKGGIYEQYF. CDR3 bases: TGTGCCTGGAGTAAGGGGGGCATCTACGAGCAGTACTTC.

The gene calls are TRBV5-4 and TRBJ1-2, with a tentative D call TRBD1 (5 bases). CDR1 is SGHNT and CDR2 is YYREEE in the germline V gene (reference sequence). V was trimmed by 0 bases and J by 7 bases, leaving 10 bases between them. The CDR3 is made up of 13 amino acids. The CDR3 region is CASSLARQGGYTF. CDR3 bases: TGTGCCAGCAGCTTGGCCAGGCAGGGTGGCTACACCTTC. Supplemented by reference TRBV5-4 and TRBJ1-2, the full variable domain reads ETGVTQSPTHLIKTRGQQVTLRCSSQSGHNTVSWYQQALGQGPQFIFQYYREEENGRGNFPPRFSGLQFPNYSSELNVNALELDDSALYLCASSLARQGGYTFGSGTRLTVV.

This rearrangement joins TRBV5-1 to TRBJ2-2, with 9 bases aligning to TRBD2. Germline V CDR1 and CDR2: SGHRS, YFSETQ. Trimming took 3 bases from V and 3 from J; bases not matched to a gene: 3. The CDR3 is 15 residues long. The CDR3 nucleotides read TGCGCCAGCAGCTCGACTAGCGGATACACCGGGGAGCTGTTTTTT. It codes for CASSSTSGYTGELFF. Based on the CDR3 plus reference TRBV5-1 and TRBJ2-2, the full variable domain is KAGVTQTPRYLIKTRGQQVTLSCSPISGHRSVSWYQQTPGQGLQFLFEYFSETQRNKGNFPGRFSGRQFSNSRSEMNVSTLELGDSALYLCASSSTSGYTGELFFGEGSRLTVL.

The V and J genes are TRBV4-1 and TRBJ2-5; D is unresolved. The CDR3 is made up of 13 amino acids. Trimming took 2 bases from V and 0 from J, leaving 4 bases between them. The germline V gene has CDR1 MGHRA and CDR2 YSYEKL. The CDR3 sequence: CASSQSYQETQYF. DNA for the CDR3: TGCGCCAGCAGCCAATCGTACCAAGAGACCCAGTACTTC.

CDR3 DNA: TGTGCCAGCAGCTCTATAGCGGGAGTCACAGATACGCAGTATTTT. Translation gives CASSSIAGVTDTQYF. The chain carries TRBV7-6 and TRBJ2-3, with 9 bases matching TRBD2. Trimming removed 4 bases from V and 2 bases from J; junction bases left unmatched: 4. The CDR3 runs to 15 residues. Germline CDR1 and CDR2: SGHVS and FNYEAQ.

This chain links TRBV27 with TRBJ1-2; D uncertain. Germline V lookup: CDR1 MNHEY, CDR2 SMNVEV (reference sequence). V was cut by 5 bases and J by 4 bases, with 17 bases left in between. CDR3 length equals 15 residues. The CDR3 DNA sequence: TGTGCCAGCAGTCCCCGACAAGGTCTCGTCTATGGCTACACCTTC. It yields the protein CASSPRQGLVYGYTF.

The chain joins TRBV2 to TRBJ1-6; no clear D. Germline V lookup: CDR1 SNHLY, CDR2 FYNNEI. The CDR3 has 13 amino acids. V dropped 1 base and J dropped 9 bases, with 7 bases sitting between them. CDR3 DNA sequence: TGTGCCAGCAGTGAAGAGACCGGTTCACCCCTCCACTTT. Translating gives CASSEETGSPLHF.

The V gene is TRBV5-6, the J gene TRBJ2-7; 7 bases match TRBD1. With 8 bases clipped from V and 3 bases from J, the junction kept 14 bases outside the gene matches. This CDR3 has 15 residues. Germline V lookup: CDR1 SGHDT, CDR2 YYEEEE. Here the CDR3 DNA reads TGTGCCAGTATCCCCCGCGGACAGGCGAACTACGAGCAGTACTTC. This encodes CASIPRGQANYEQYF.

As DNA, the CDR3 is TGTGCCAGCAGCTCCCTCCCAGGGGGTTCTGGAAACACCATATATTTT. Its translation: CASSSLPGGSGNTIYF. The chain carries TRBV13 and TRBJ1-3; TRBD1 aligns across 7 bases. This CDR3 is built from 16 residues. Looked up from germline, CDR1 is PRHDT and CDR2 is FYEKMQ (reference sequence). Trimming cost V 4 bases and J 1 base; bases outside gene matches: 7. Using reference TRBV13 and TRBJ1-3 for the parts outside the CDR3, the full variable domain is AAGVIQSPRHLIKEKRETATLKCYPIPRHDTVYWYQQGPGQDPQFLISFYEKMQSDKGSIPDRFSAQQFSDYHSELNMSSLELGDSALYFCASSSLPGGSGNTIYFGEGSWLTVV.